The 25 T cell receptor beta chains in this list originate from one sample, sequenced in a study of cytomegalovirus exposure and HLA in healthy donors. Primers for the PCR totalled 60 Vbeta and 13 Jbeta. Profiled with immunoSEQ multiplex PCR; TCRdb holds only in-frame clones, not every one. The sample shows around 99,000 clones, around 77% of them seen only once. Sequencing was performed on PBMCs. These receptors were collected from a male donor in good health and CMV-seronegative.

The sample holds one count of this clone. The chain recombines TRBV14 with TRBJ2-3; possibly TRBD2 for D (5 bases). V lost 2 bases and J lost 1, with 10 bases in between. The CDR3 consists of 15 residues. Germline values: CDR1 SGHDN, CDR2 FVKESK. CDR3 amino acids: CASSQLGAGTDTQYF. Here the CDR3 DNA reads TGTGCCAGCAGCCAACTGGGAGCGGGCACAGATACGCAGTATTTT.

This clone has just a few counts. The chain links TRBV7-9 to TRBJ2-7; D ambiguous. The CDR3 consists of 13 residues. From germline, CDR1 is SEHNR and CDR2 FQNEAQ (reference sequence). Trimming cost V 5 bases and J 6 bases, with 14 bases left between them. CDR3 region: CASSTSGPSEQYF. The CDR3 nucleotides are TGTGCCAGCAGCACGTCCGGCCCTAGCGAGCAGTACTTC.

The CDR3, as DNA: TGTGCCAGCAGCTTAGTGACAGGGGGCGCGGGCCAACTCTACGAGCAGTACTTC. Its translation: CASSLVTGGAGQLYEQYF. The V gene is TRBV7-2, the J gene TRBJ2-7; 10 bases are a match to TRBD1. Germline CDR1 SGHTA, CDR2 FQGNSA. V was clipped by 1 base and J by 3 bases; unmatched bases: 12. This CDR3 is built from 18 residues. Complete variable domain (other parts from reference TRBV7-2 and TRBJ2-7): GAGVSQSPSNKVTEKGKDVELRCDPISGHTALYWYRQSLGQGLEFLIYFQGNSAPDKSGLPSDRFSAERTGGSVSTLTIQRTQQEDSAVYLCASSLVTGGAGQLYEQYFGPGTRLTVT.

The chain joins TRBV28 to TRBJ1-1; 7 bases are shared with TRBD1. Germline trimming cut 6 bases from V and 4 bases from J; bases unmatched to any gene: 5. This CDR3 comprises 13 residues. Germline V CDR1 and CDR2: MDHEN, SYDVKM. The CDR3 DNA reads as TGTGCCAGCAGCCAACAGGGGAGCACTGAAGCTTTCTTT. Its translation: CASSQQGSTEAFF.

Only a few counts were recorded for this clone. The chain has TRBV4-1 and TRBJ1-5; 7 bases are a match to TRBD1. In germline, CDR1 is MGHRA, CDR2 YSYEKL. After removal of 4 bases from V and 7 bases from J, the junction contained 7 bases not matched to a gene. The CDR3 contains 14 residues. In DNA, the CDR3 is TGCGCCAGCAGCCTCTGGACAGGCGGGCAGCCCCAGCATTTT. This gives the protein CASSLWTGGQPQHF.

The genes are TRBV2 and TRBJ2-4; 11 bases align to TRBD2. Germline V gene data show CDR1 as SNHLY and CDR2 as FYNNEI. After removal of 4 bases from V and 0 bases from J, the junction contained 5 bases not matched to a gene. The CDR3 loop spans 17 amino acids. DNA for the CDR3: TGTGCCAGCAGTGCGACTAGCGGGGTACTAGCCAAAAACATTCAGTACTTC. It translates to CASSATSGVLAKNIQYF.

In its sample, this clone was seen a few times. The chain has TRBV14 and TRBJ2-1; a possible D gene is TRBD2 (5 bases). The CDR3 runs to 17 residues. Per germline, CDR1 SGHDN and CDR2 FVKESK. V was pared by 0 bases and J by 0 bases, with 12 bases between. The CDR3 DNA sequence: TGTGCCAGCAGCCAAGACGGATCAGGAGGCTCCTACAATGAGCAGTTCTTC. This gives the protein CASSQDGSGGSYNEQFF. The full variable domain, in which reference TRBV14 and TRBJ2-1 provide the parts outside the CDR3, is EAGVTQFPSHSVIEKGQTVTLRCDPISGHDNLYWYRRVMGKEIKFLLHFVKESKQDESGMPNNRFLAERTGGTYSTLKVQPAELEDSGVYFCASSQDGSGGSYNEQFFGPGTRLTVL.

This chain uses TRBV30 with TRBJ2-6; 8 positions match TRBD1. The germline CDR1 and CDR2 sequences are GTSNPN and SVGIG (reference sequence). The CDR3 spans 15 residues. J was trimmed by 2 bases and V by 5 bases; bases with no gene match: 5. The CDR3 spells CAWGQGQAGANVLTF. The CDR3 DNA reads TGTGCCTGGGGACAGGGCCAGGCTGGGGCCAACGTCCTGACTTTC.

This clone occurred a few times. The gene calls are TRBV6-1 and TRBJ1-1, with TRBD1 matching 7 bases. V was clipped by 10 bases and J by 10 bases; unmatched bases: 9. This CDR3 is 11 amino acids long. Germline V gives CDR1 MNHNS, CDR2 SASEGT. CDR3 nucleotides: TGTGCCACCACAGGGGCGCGTGGAGCTTTCTTT. Protein sequence: CATTGARGAFF.

The count of this clone is one. The chain recombines TRBV5-5 with TRBJ2-3; 13 bases agree with TRBD2. The ends lost 5 bases at V and 1 base at J; junction bases unmatched: 4. CDR1 and CDR2 from the germline V gene are SGHKS and YYEKEE (reference sequence). The CDR3 covers 16 residues. This chain's CDR3 is CASSPGLAGGTDTQYF. CDR3 nucleotides: TGTGCCAGCAGTCCTGGACTAGCGGGGGGCACAGATACGCAGTATTTT.

V gene TRBV28 combines with J gene TRBJ2-5, with 7 bases fitting TRBD1. The CDR3 is made up of 13 amino acids. V lost 8 bases and J lost 0; bases outside the gene matches: 3. Germline V gene data show CDR1 as MDHEN and CDR2 as SYDVKM. CDR3 sequence reads: CASQDRNQETQYF. CDR3 coding DNA: TGTGCCAGCCAGGACAGGAACCAAGAGACCCAGTACTTC.

This clone was recorded only once. This chain joins TRBV29-1 and TRBJ2-7; 11 positions agree with TRBD2. There are 16 residues in the CDR3. Looked up from germline, CDR1 is SQVTM and CDR2 is ANQGSEA. Trimming cost V 2 bases and J 1 base; bases outside gene matches: 7. The CDR3 nucleotides are TGCAGCGTTGAAACTAGCGGGAGTAGTGTATCCTACGAGCAGTACTTC. It encodes CSVETSGSSVSYEQYF.

The V and J genes are TRBV7-9 and TRBJ2-1; 8 bases are a match to TRBD1. Per germline, CDR1 SEHNR and CDR2 FQNEAQ (reference sequence). V lost 3 bases, J lost 6 bases, and 1 base stayed unmatched. The length of the CDR3 is 13 residues. In DNA, the CDR3 is TGTGCCAGCAGCTTTGACAGGGGCAATGAGCAGTTCTTC. This translates into CASSFDRGNEQFF.

The V and J genes are TRBV6-6 and TRBJ1-6; 8 nucleotides match TRBD1. CDR1 is MNHNY, CDR2 SVGAGI, per germline (reference sequence). This CDR3 is built from 14 residues. Trimming at V came to 6 bases and at J to 8 bases, leaving 6 bases not matched to a gene. The CDR3 reads CASSWTGTDSPLHF. In nucleotides, the CDR3 is TGTGCCAGCAGCTGGACAGGGACGGATTCACCCCTCCACTTT.

This sequence joins TRBV5-1 and TRBJ2-6; the match to TRBD2 covers 13 bases. J lost 19 bases, V lost 4 bases, and 11 bases had no gene match. The CDR3 runs to 14 residues. The germline gives CDR1 SGHRS, CDR2 YFSETQ. Here the CDR3 reads CASSTGLAGALGTF. The CDR3 DNA reads as TGCGCCAGCAGCACCGGACTAGCGGGAGCCCTCGGTACTTTC.

CDR3 in amino acids: CASSYGARSYEQYF. Written as DNA, the CDR3 is TGTGCCAGCAGTTATGGGGCGAGGTCCTACGAGCAGTACTTC. V is TRBV6-6 and J is TRBJ2-7, with D possibly TRBD1 on 5 matching bases. V lost 3 bases to trimming and J lost 1 base, with 10 bases between them. Per germline, CDR1 MNHNY and CDR2 SVGAGI (reference sequence). The CDR3 contains 14 residues.

This sequence joins TRBV28 and TRBJ2-7; D possibly corresponds to TRBD1 (6 bases). The CDR3 runs to 14 residues. Per the germline V gene, CDR1 is MDHEN and CDR2 is SYDVKM. The V end lost 2 bases, the J end lost 4 bases, and 12 bases lay between the germline ends. DNA for the CDR3: TGTGCCAGCAGTTTAATTACAGGGCCATACGAGCAGTACTTC. It yields the protein CASSLITGPYEQYF.

The rearrangement joins TRBV5-1 to TRBJ2-7; D is unresolved. CDR1 and CDR2 (germline): SGHRS, YFSETQ. V was shortened by 5 bases and J by 2 bases, with 11 bases between the two germline ends. The CDR3 totals 13 residues. CDR3 nucleotide sequence: TGCGCCAGCAGTGCGGCAGTTACCTACGAGCAGTACTTC. This gives the protein CASSAAVTYEQYF.

Only a few counts were recorded for this clone. The genes are TRBV5-4 and TRBJ1-4; maybe TRBD1 (5 bases). The CDR3 consists of 15 residues. The ends were cut back, 4 bases at V and 5 bases at J, with 15 bases in the middle. Germline loops: CDR1 SGHNT, CDR2 YYREEE (reference sequence). Here the CDR3 reads CASSPNRNPNEKLFF. The DNA for the CDR3 is TGTGCCAGCAGCCCCAACAGGAACCCGAATGAAAAACTGTTTTTT.

The rearrangement uses TRBV7-8 and TRBJ2-2; D is perhaps TRBD1 (5 bases). CDR3 size: 16 residues. Germline CDR1 is SGHVS and CDR2 is FQNEAQ. V was cut by 4 bases and J by 5 bases, with 17 bases left in between. CDR3 coding DNA: TGTGCCAGCAGCTCCAGGTCGGCAGGGAAAACCGGGGAGCTGTTTTTT. It translates to CASSSRSAGKTGELFF.

This clone was detected a few times. The CDR3 protein is CASSVTTSGSDEQFF. CDR3 sequence (DNA): TGTGCCAGCAGTGTAACGACTAGCGGGAGCGATGAGCAGTTCTTC. This chain connects TRBV6-1 to TRBJ2-1; 12 positions agree with TRBD2. The CDR3 is 15 residues long. The J segment lost 8 bases and the V segment lost 4 bases, leaving 6 bases of the junction unmatched. CDR1 and CDR2 from the germline V gene are MNHNS and SASEGT.

V and J are TRBV7-6 and TRBJ2-1; the D gene is possibly TRBD2 (6 bases). Germline CDR1 SGHVS, CDR2 FNYEAQ. Trimming stripped 0 bases from V and 8 bases from J, with 11 bases between. The CDR3 spans 14 residues. CDR3 nucleotides: TGTGCCAGCAGCTTAGCGGGCGGGACCCATGAGCAGTTCTTC. Protein: CASSLAGGTHEQFF. Full variable domain (outside the CDR3, taken from reference TRBV7-6 and TRBJ2-1): GAGVSQSPRYKVTKRGQDVALRCDPISGHVSLYWYRQALGQGPEFLTYFNYEAQQDKSGLPNDRFSAERPEGSISTLTIQRTEQRDSAMYRCASSLAGGTHEQFFGPGTRLTVL.

This chain connects TRBV5-1 to TRBJ2-3; 8 bases match TRBD1. V lost 0 bases, J lost 1 base, and 4 bases stayed unmatched. Germline V gene sequence: CDR1 SGHRS, CDR2 YFSETQ. The CDR3 contains 16 residues. The CDR3 protein is CASSLAGGTGTDTQYF. The CDR3 nucleotides are TGCGCCAGCAGCTTGGCAGGGGGCACCGGCACAGATACGCAGTATTTT.

The chain links TRBV18 to TRBJ1-2, with 9 positions matching TRBD1. The CDR3 length is 15 residues. Germline assignment: CDR1 KGHSH and CDR2 LQKENI. J lost 5 bases, V lost 2 bases, and 6 bases had no gene match. This CDR3 is CASSPWDRDWYGYTF. The CDR3 nucleotides read TGTGCCAGCTCACCATGGGACAGGGATTGGTATGGCTACACCTTC.

The rearrangement uses TRBV5-1 and TRBJ2-1, with 7 bases that match TRBD1. Losses at the gene ends were 0 bases for V and 6 bases for J; bases not matched to a gene: 6. Germline CDR1 SGHRS, CDR2 YFSETQ. The CDR3 is 15 amino acids. The chain's CDR3 is CASSLGQGPVNEQFF. Written as DNA, the CDR3 is TGCGCCAGCAGCTTGGGACAGGGCCCCGTCAATGAGCAGTTCTTC.